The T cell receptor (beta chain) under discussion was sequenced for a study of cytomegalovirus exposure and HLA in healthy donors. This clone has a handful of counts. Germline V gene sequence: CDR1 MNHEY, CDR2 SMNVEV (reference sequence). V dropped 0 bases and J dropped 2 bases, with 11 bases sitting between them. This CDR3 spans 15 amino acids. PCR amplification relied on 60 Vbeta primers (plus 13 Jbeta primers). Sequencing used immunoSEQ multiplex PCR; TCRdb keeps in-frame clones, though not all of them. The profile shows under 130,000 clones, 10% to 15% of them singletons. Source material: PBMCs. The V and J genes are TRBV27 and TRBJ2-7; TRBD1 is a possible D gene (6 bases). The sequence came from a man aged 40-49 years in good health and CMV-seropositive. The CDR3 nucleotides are TGTGCCAGCAGTTTATCCAACAGGGCCGCCTACGAGCAGTACTTC. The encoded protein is CASSLSNRAAYEQYF.